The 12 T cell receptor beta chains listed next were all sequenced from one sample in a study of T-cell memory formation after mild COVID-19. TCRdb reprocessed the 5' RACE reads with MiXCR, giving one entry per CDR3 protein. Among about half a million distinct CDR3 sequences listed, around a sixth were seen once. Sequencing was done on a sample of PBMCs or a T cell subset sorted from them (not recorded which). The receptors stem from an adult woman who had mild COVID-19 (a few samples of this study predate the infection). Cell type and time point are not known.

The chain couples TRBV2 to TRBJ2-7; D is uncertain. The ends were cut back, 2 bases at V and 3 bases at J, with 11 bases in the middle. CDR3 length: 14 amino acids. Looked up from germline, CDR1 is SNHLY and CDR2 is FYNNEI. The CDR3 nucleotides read TGTGCCAGCAGTGAACGACTCCTGTTCTACGAGCAGTACTTC. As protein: CASSERLLFYEQYF.

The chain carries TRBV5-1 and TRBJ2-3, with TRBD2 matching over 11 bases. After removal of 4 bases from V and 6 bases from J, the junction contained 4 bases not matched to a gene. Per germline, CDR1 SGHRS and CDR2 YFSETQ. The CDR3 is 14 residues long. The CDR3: CASSIIAGGDTQYF. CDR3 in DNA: TGCGCCAGCAGCATCATAGCGGGAGGGGATACGCAGTATTTT.

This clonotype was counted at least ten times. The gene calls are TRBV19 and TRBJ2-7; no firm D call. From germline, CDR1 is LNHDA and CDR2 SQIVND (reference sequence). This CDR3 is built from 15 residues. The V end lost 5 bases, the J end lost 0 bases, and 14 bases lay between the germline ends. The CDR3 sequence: CASSSVQDSSYEQYF. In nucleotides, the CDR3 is TGTGCCAGTAGTTCCGTTCAGGATTCCTCCTACGAGCAGTACTTC.

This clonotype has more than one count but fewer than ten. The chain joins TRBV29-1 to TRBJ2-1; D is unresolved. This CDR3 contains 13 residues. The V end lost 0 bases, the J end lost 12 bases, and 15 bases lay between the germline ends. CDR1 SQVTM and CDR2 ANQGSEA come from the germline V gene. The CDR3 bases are TGCAGCGTTGAAGAAAAAGCCCCCGGCGGGCAGTTCTTC. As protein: CSVEEKAPGGQFF.

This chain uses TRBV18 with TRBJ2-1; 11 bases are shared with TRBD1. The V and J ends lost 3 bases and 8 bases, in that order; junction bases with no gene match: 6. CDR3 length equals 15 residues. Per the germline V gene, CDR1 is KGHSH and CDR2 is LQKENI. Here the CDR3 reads CASSPWTGGGYEQFF. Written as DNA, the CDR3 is TGTGCCAGCTCACCTTGGACAGGGGGCGGCTATGAGCAGTTCTTC.

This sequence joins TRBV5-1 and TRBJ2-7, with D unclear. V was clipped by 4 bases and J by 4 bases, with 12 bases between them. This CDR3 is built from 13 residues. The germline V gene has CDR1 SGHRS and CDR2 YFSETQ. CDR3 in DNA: TGCGCCAGCAGCCGCCCGTGGGGTTACGAGCAGTACTTC. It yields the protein CASSRPWGYEQYF. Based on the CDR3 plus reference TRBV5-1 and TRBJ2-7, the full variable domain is KAGVTQTPRYLIKTRGQQVTLSCSPISGHRSVSWYQQTPGQGLQFLFEYFSETQRNKGNFPGRFSGRQFSNSRSEMNVSTLELGDSALYLCASSRPWGYEQYFGPGTRLTVT.

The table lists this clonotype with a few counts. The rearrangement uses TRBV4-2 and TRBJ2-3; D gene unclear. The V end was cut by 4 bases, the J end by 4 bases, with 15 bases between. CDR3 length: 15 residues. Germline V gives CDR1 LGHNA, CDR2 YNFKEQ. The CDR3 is CASSLEGTSPDTQYF. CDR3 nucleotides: TGTGCCAGCAGCCTAGAAGGCACCTCCCCAGATACGCAGTATTTT.

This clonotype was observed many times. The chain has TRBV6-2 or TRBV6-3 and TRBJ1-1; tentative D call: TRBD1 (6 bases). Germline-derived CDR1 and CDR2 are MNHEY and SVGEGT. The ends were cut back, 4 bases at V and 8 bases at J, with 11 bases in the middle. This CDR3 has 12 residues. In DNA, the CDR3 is TGTGCCAGCAGTTTCCTGGGACAAGAAGCTTTCTTT. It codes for CASSFLGQEAFF.

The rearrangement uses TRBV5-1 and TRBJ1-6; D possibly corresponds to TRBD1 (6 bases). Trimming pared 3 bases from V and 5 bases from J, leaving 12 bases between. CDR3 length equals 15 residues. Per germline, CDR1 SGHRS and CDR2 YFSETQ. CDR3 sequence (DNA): TGCGCCAGCAGCTCACAGGGACCTGATAATTCACCCCTCCACTTT. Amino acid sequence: CASSSQGPDNSPLHF.

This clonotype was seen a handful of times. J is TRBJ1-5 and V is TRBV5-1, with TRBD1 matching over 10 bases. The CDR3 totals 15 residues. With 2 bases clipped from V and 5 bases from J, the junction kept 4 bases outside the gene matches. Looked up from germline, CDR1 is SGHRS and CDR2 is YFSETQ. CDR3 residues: CASSFGDRGDQPQHF. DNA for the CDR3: TGCGCCAGCAGCTTCGGGGACAGGGGAGATCAGCCCCAGCATTTT.

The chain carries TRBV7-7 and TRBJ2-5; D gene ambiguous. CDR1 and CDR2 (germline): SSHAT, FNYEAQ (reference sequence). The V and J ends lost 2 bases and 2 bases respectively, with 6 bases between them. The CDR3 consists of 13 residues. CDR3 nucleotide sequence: TGTGCCAGCAGCTTACAGCCTCAAGAGACCCAGTACTTC. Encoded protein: CASSLQPQETQYF.

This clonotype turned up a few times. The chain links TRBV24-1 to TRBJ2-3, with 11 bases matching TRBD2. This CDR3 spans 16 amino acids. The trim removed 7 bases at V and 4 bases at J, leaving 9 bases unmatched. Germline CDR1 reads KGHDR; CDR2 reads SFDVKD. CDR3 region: CATRPTSGNRADTQYF. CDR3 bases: TGTGCCACCAGGCCGACTAGCGGGAATAGGGCAGATACGCAGTATTTT.